The 19 T cell receptor beta chains presented below share a single source sample, sequenced in a study of a mutant IDH1 vaccine in newly diagnosed glioma. Using immunoSEQ multiplex PCR, the repertoire was profiled, and TCRdb retains in-frame clones only, with some absent. The repertoire includes 24,000 or so clones, less than 90% of them detected once, and over 2.5% sits in the top ten. As to time point: week 47, end of study. With topical imiquimod, each dose of the vaccine consisted of 300 ug of mutant IDH1 20-mer peptide. Their specific antigens are unknown. Sequencing was performed on PBMCs, taken from a glioma patient whose treatment included an IDH1 peptide vaccine. These receptors were collected from a man aged 35-49 years with glioma.

The genes are TRBV5-4 and TRBJ2-7; 9 positions agree with TRBD2. V lost 0 bases and J lost 7; bases outside the gene matches: 5. Germline V gives CDR1 SGHNT, CDR2 YYREEE (reference sequence). There are 14 residues in the CDR3. The CDR3, as DNA: TGTGCCAGCAGCTTGGAATTAGCGGGGGATGAGCAGTACTTC. It codes for CASSLELAGDEQYF.

This clone was seen just once. The rearrangement uses TRBV5-1 and TRBJ2-5; D call uncertain. Germline CDR1 SGHRS, CDR2 YFSETQ. This CDR3 has 16 amino acids. V lost 4 bases and J lost 2, with 18 bases in between. In DNA form, the CDR3 reads TGCGCCAGCAGCCTCGGCGGCGGAATAGGACAAGAGACCCAGTACTTC. Its translation is CASSLGGGIGQETQYF.

This chain links TRBV9 with TRBJ2-3; 11 bases fit TRBD2. Trimming removed 0 bases from V and 8 bases from J; junction bases left unmatched: 5. The CDR3 loop spans 15 amino acids. Germline values: CDR1 SGDLS, CDR2 YYNGEE. For the CDR3, the DNA is TGTGCCAGCAGCGTAGGTAGCGGGGGGGCGCTTACGCAGTATTTT. Translated, it gives CASSVGSGGALTQYF.

The chain carries TRBV10-3 and TRBJ2-7, with 7 nucleotides matching TRBD2. CDR1 and CDR2 from the germline V gene are ENHRY and SYGVKD. The ends lost 8 bases at V and 6 bases at J; junction bases unmatched: 13. CDR3 length: 14 amino acids. The CDR3 nucleotides read TGTGCCATCGCCCGGGGCGGGAGTTGGAGCGAGCAGTACTTC. Amino acids: CAIARGGSWSEQYF.

The chain combines TRBV7-2 with TRBJ2-2; 10 bases line up with TRBD2. The CDR3 has 15 residues. The ends lost 5 bases at V and 6 bases at J; junction bases unmatched: 6. The germline gives CDR1 SGHTA, CDR2 FQGNSA. CDR3 DNA sequence: TGTGCCAGCAGCCTGTCTAGCGGGAGCCCCGGGGAGCTGTTTTTT. Its protein product is CASSLSSGSPGELFF.

The chain has TRBV6-6 and TRBJ2-5, with D hard to call. With the DNA end fitting TRBJ2-7 better, the J assignment may be wrong. The germline CDR1 and CDR2 sequences are MNHNY and SVGAGI (reference sequence). CDR3 length: 11 residues. Here the CDR3 DNA reads TGTGCCAGCAGTACCCTAAACGAGCAGTACTTC. This translates into CASSTLNEQYF.

CDR3 DNA sequence: TGTGCCAGCAGCCTTAGGACAGGGACCGGGGAGCTGTTTTTT. This gives the protein CASSLRTGTGELFF. The chain links TRBV9 to TRBJ2-2; 8 bases are a match to TRBD1. CDR1 and CDR2 (germline): SGDLS, YYNGEE. The CDR3 covers 14 residues. After removal of 4 bases from V and 5 bases from J, the junction contained 4 bases not matched to a gene.

This clone has more than one count but fewer than ten. This chain links TRBV29-1 with TRBJ1-3, with no clear D. The CDR3 loop spans 13 amino acids. V was trimmed by 2 bases and J by 0 bases, leaving 5 bases between them. From germline, CDR1 is SQVTM and CDR2 ANQGSEA. The CDR3 sequence: CSVEPSSGNTIYF. As DNA, the CDR3 is TGCAGCGTTGAACCTTCCTCTGGAAACACCATATATTTT.

This rearrangement joins TRBV6-5 to TRBJ2-5, with D perhaps being TRBD1 or TRBD2 (6 bases each). Germline loops: CDR1 MNHEY, CDR2 SVGAGI. The CDR3 sequence is 13 residues long. Trimming took 6 bases from V and 3 from J, leaving 11 bases between them. In DNA form, the CDR3 reads TGTGCCAGCAGAAATAGGGGGGAAGAGACCCAGTACTTC. It specifies CASRNRGEETQYF.

Here the CDR3 DNA reads TGTGCCAGCAGCTTAATTAGCGGGAGGGCCCCCTACGAGCAGTACTTC. The encoded protein is CASSLISGRAPYEQYF. The chain recombines TRBV7-2 with TRBJ2-7; 11 nucleotides match TRBD2. CDR1 is SGHTA and CDR2 is FQGNSA in the germline V gene. This CDR3 is 16 amino acids long. With V trimmed by 2 bases and J by 2 bases, 5 bases remained unmatched. The whole variable domain, remainder taken from reference TRBV7-2 and TRBJ2-7, is GAGVSQSPSNKVTEKGKDVELRCDPISGHTALYWYRQSLGQGLEFLIYFQGNSAPDKSGLPSDRFSAERTGGSVSTLTIQRTQQEDSAVYLCASSLISGRAPYEQYFGPGTRLTVT.

This clone was seen more than once but under ten times. The V gene is TRBV28, the J gene TRBJ2-7; 10 nucleotides line up with TRBD1. The ends lost 6 bases at V and 3 bases at J; junction bases unmatched: 5. CDR3 length equals 14 residues. Germline loops: CDR1 MDHEN, CDR2 SYDVKM. The CDR3 protein is CASSGTGALYEQYF. In nucleotides, the CDR3 is TGTGCCAGCAGCGGGACAGGGGCGCTCTACGAGCAGTACTTC.

The chain employs TRBV5-4 and TRBJ1-2; D call uncertain. Germline V lookup: CDR1 SGHNT, CDR2 YYREEE (reference sequence). Trimming left V 2 bases short and J 5 bases short, with 4 bases between. The CDR3 is 11 residues long. The CDR3 DNA reads TGTGCCAGCAGCTTCCGGTATGGCTACACCTTC. Translation gives CASSFRYGYTF.

This clone occurred once. The J gene is TRBJ2-2, the V gene TRBV7-3; no reliable D call. With 5 bases removed from V and 8 bases from J, the gap between germline ends came to 9 bases. The CDR3 runs to 12 residues. The germline V gene encodes CDR1 SGHTA and CDR2 FQGTGA. For the CDR3, the DNA is TGTGCCAGCAGCCCTAACGGGGGGGAGCTGTTTTTT. As protein: CASSPNGGELFF.

V gene TRBV6-1 combines with J gene TRBJ1-2; weak D call: TRBD1 (6 bases). Deletions cut 0 bases from V and 8 bases from J, with 16 bases between. The CDR3 consists of 15 residues. From germline, CDR1 is MNHNS and CDR2 SASEGT. CDR3 sequence reads: CASSEALRAGEGYTF. For the CDR3, the DNA is TGTGCCAGCAGTGAAGCGCTTCGGGCAGGGGAGGGCTACACCTTC.

This clone was picked up a small number of times. The chain joins TRBV6-5 to TRBJ2-7, with TRBD1 as a possible D gene (5 bases). This CDR3 contains 13 residues. Germline assignment: CDR1 MNHEY and CDR2 SVGAGI. The V end was cut by 2 bases, the J end by 2 bases, with 7 bases between. CDR3 amino acids: CASSYGRAYEQYF. For the CDR3, the DNA is TGTGCCAGCAGTTACGGCAGGGCCTACGAGCAGTACTTC.

This clone was detected only once. The chain has TRBV27 and TRBJ2-3; D perhaps matches TRBD2 (6 bases). Germline loops: CDR1 MNHEY, CDR2 SMNVEV (reference sequence). V was pared by 5 bases and J by 7 bases, with 16 bases between. This CDR3 comprises 14 residues. Here the CDR3 reads CASSQGLKPNTQYF. For the CDR3, the DNA is TGTGCCAGCAGTCAAGGACTAAAACCGAATACGCAGTATTTT.

The chain recombines TRBV2 with TRBJ1-2; no clear D. This CDR3 contains 13 residues. Germline CDR1 is SNHLY and CDR2 is FYNNEI. V was clipped by 6 bases and J by 8 bases, with 16 bases between them. The CDR3 loop is CASRETGGKGYTF. The DNA for the CDR3 is TGTGCCAGCAGGGAGACGGGCGGAAAGGGCTACACCTTC.

The chain combines TRBV20-1 with TRBJ1-4; no clear D gene. The ends were cut back, 6 bases at V and 6 bases at J, with 5 bases in the middle. CDR3 length: 10 residues. From germline, CDR1 is DFQATT and CDR2 SNEGSKA (reference sequence). CDR3 sequence: CSAWDEKLFF. CDR3 in DNA: TGCAGTGCCTGGGATGAAAAACTGTTTTTT.

This chain's CDR3 is CASSSGQGISSKLFF. Written as DNA, the CDR3 is TGCGCCAGCAGCTCGGGACAGGGGATATCTTCAAAACTGTTTTTT. This chain links TRBV5-1 with TRBJ1-4; 10 bases agree with TRBD1. Losses at the gene ends were 3 bases for V and 10 bases for J; bases not matched to a gene: 9. CDR3 length: 15 residues. CDR1 and CDR2 from the germline V gene are SGHRS and YFSETQ.